The source of this T cell receptor beta chain is a study of blood T cell repertoires in COVID-19. Original processing notes: The assay estimated nucleated cells by amplifying reference gene primers. Data came from immunoSEQ multiplex PCR; TCRdb stores just in-frame clones and leaves some out. V and J calls and clone size are copied from that table; D and trimming were computed from the DNA. Of approximately 150,000 clones listed, roughly 87% were seen once; the top ten hold 1.6%. CDR1 MNHEY and CDR2 SVGAGI come from the germline V gene. This CDR3 spans 15 amino acids. V was clipped by 4 bases and J by 4 bases; unmatched bases: 9.

The sequence derives from a woman between 45 and 65 years old with acute or convalescent COVID-19. This chain joins TRBV6-5 and TRBJ2-5; 7 nucleotides agree with TRBD2. Sequences were obtained from peripheral blood. The CDR3 region is CASSSSGEIGETQYF. CDR3 DNA: TGTGCCAGCAGTTCAAGCGGGGAAATAGGAGAGACCCAGTACTTC.